The sequence of this T cell receptor beta chain was determined in a study of identical twins. Points from the study as a whole: For cord blood, abundant beta clonotypes had fewer insertions, unlike memory repertoires, which showed none. Shared out-of-frame alpha sequences (those common to twins) showed excess low generation probability.

In regard to this clonotype: Its antigen is currently unknown.

TCRdb recomputed calls from the 5' RACE reads with MiXCR, one row per CDR3 protein. Among under 250,000 distinct CDR3 sequences, roughly 7.5% were seen once, and the ten largest hold around 5%. CDR3 length: 17 residues. Germline lookup yields CDR1 SGDLS and CDR2 YYNGEE. Trimming at V came to 0 bases and at J to 3 bases, leaving 8 bases not matched to a gene. Only healthy Caucasians were included as donors. Another study also made use of these data, one on yellow fever vaccine responses in identical twins. That source adds: Twins' vaccine T cell responses were reported to seem partly convergent and partly personalized.

The sequencing input was CD8+ T cells sorted from blood. The genes are TRBV9 and TRBJ2-3; 9 bases are shared with TRBD2. This receptor was obtained from a woman under 30 in good health. Here the CDR3 reads CASSVEGSGSATDTQYF. The DNA of the CDR3 is TGTGCCAGCAGCGTAGAAGGTAGCGGGAGTGCGACAGATACGCAGTATTTT. The full variable domain, its missing parts supplied by reference TRBV9 and TRBJ2-3, is DSGVTQTPKHLITATGQRVTLRCSPRSGDLSVYWYQQSLDQGLQFLIQYYNGEERAKGNILERFSAQQFPDLHSELNLSSLELGDSALYFCASSVEGSGSATDTQYFGPGTRLTVL.